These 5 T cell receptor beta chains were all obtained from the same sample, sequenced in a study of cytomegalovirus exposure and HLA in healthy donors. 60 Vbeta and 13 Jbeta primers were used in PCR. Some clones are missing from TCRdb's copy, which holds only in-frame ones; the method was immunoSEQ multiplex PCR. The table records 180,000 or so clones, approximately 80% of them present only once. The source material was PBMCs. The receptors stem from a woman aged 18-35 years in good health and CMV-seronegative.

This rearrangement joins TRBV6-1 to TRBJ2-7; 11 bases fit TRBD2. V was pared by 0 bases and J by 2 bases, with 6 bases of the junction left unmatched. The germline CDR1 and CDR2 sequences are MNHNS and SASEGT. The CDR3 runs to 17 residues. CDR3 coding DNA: TGTGCCAGCAGTGAAGCGGGGGGGGGACTAGCGGCCTACGAGCAGTACTTC. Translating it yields CASSEAGGGLAAYEQYF.

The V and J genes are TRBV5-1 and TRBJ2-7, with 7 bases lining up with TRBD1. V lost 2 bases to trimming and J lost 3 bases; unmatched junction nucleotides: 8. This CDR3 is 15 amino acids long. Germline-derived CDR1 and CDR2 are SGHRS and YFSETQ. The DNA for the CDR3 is TGCGCCAGCAGCTTACTACAGGGACAGTTCTACGAGCAGTACTTC. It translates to CASSLLQGQFYEQYF.

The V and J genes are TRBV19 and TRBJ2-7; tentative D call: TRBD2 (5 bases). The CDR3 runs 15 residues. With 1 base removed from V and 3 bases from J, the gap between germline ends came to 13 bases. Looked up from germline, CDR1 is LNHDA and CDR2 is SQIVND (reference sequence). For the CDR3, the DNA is TGTGCCAGTAGTATAGGTGGCAGCGGTCTCTACGAGCAGTACTTC. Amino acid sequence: CASSIGGSGLYEQYF.

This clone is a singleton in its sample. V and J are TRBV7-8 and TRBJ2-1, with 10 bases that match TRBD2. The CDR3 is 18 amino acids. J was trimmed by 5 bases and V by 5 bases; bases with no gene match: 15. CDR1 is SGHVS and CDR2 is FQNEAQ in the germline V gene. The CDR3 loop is CASSHPRTAGGPNNEQFF. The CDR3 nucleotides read TGTGCCAGCAGCCACCCTAGGACAGCGGGAGGGCCTAACAATGAGCAGTTCTTC.

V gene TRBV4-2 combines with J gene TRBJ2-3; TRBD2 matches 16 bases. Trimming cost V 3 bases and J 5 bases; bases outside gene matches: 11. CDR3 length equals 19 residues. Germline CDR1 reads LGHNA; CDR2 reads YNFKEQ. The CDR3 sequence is CASSHSGGLAGGDGDTQYF. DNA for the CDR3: TGTGCCAGCAGCCACAGTGGGGGACTAGCGGGAGGGGACGGAGATACGCAGTATTTT.